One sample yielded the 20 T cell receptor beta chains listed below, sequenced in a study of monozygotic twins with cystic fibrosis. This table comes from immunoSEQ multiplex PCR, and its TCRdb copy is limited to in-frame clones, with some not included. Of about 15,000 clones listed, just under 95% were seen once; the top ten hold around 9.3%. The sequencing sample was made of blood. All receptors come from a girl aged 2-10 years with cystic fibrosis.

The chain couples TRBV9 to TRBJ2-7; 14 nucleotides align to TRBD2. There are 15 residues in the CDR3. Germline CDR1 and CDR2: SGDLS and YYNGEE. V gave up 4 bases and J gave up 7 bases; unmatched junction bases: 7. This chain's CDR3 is CASSPGLAGVEEQYF. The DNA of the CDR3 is TGTGCCAGCAGCCCGGGACTAGCGGGAGTTGAGGAGCAGTACTTC. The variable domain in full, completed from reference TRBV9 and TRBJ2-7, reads DSGVTQTPKHLITATGQRVTLRCSPRSGDLSVYWYQQSLDQGLQFLIQYYNGEERAKGNILERFSAQQFPDLHSELNLSSLELGDSALYFCASSPGLAGVEEQYFGPGTRLTVT.

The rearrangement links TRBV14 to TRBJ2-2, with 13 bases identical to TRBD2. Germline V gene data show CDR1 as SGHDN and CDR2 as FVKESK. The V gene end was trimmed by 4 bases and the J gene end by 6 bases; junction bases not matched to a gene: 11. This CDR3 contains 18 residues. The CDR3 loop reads CASSLITSGRARAGELFF. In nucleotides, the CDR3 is TGTGCCAGCAGCCTAATAACTAGCGGGAGGGCCAGAGCCGGGGAGCTGTTTTTT.

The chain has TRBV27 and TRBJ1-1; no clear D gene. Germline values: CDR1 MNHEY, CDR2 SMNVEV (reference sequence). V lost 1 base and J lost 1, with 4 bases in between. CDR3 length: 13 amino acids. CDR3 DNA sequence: TGTGCCAGCAGTTTATTCGCGAACACTGAAGCTTTCTTT. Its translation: CASSLFANTEAFF.

CDR3 loop: CASSVGTAYSYEQYF. CDR3 coding DNA: TGTGCCAGCAGCGTAGGGACAGCCTATTCCTACGAGCAGTACTTC. The chain is built from TRBV9 and TRBJ2-7; D possibly corresponds to TRBD1 (6 bases). V gave up 0 bases and J gave up 1 base, with 11 bases separating them. The V gene's germline CDR1 is SGDLS and CDR2 YYNGEE. The CDR3 runs 15 residues.

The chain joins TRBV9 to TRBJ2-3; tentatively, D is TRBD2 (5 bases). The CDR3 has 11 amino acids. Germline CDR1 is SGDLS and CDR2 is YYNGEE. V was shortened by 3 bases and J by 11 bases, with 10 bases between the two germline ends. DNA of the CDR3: TGTGCCAGCAGCGGACCCCGGGAGCAGTATTTT. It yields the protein CASSGPREQYF.

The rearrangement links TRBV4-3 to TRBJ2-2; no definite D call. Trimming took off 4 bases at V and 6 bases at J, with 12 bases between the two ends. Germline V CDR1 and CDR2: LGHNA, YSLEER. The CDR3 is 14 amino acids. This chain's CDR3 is CASSPLVEPGELFF. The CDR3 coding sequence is TGCGCCAGCAGCCCCCTGGTCGAGCCCGGGGAGCTGTTTTTT.

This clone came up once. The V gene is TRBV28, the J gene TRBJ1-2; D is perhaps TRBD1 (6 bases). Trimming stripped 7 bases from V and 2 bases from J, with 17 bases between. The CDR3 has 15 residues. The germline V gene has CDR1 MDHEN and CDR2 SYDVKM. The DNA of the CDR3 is TGTGCCAGCACACCGGTCCGGGGGGCGAACTATGGCTACACCTTC. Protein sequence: CASTPVRGANYGYTF.

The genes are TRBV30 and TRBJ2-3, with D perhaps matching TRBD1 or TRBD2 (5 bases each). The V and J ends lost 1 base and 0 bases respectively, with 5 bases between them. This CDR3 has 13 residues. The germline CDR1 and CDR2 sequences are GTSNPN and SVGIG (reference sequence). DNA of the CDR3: TGTGCCTGGAGTGGGGACAGCACAGATACGCAGTATTTT. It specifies CAWSGDSTDTQYF.

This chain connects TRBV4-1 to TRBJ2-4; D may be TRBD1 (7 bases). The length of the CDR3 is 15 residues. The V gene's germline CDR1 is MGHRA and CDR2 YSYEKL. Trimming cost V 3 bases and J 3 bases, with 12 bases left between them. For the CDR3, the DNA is TGCGCCAGCAGCCATGGGCGGGACAGCAAAAACATTCAGTACTTC. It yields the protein CASSHGRDSKNIQYF.

The CDR3 DNA reads TGTGCCAGCAGCTTGAAGGGAATGATGCGAGGAAACACCATATATTTT. Translating gives CASSLKGMMRGNTIYF. This chain uses TRBV7-9 with TRBJ1-3, with no clear D. The V end was cut by 3 bases, the J end by 4 bases, with 16 bases between. CDR1 is SEHNR and CDR2 is FQNEAQ in the germline V gene (reference sequence). This CDR3 has 16 residues.

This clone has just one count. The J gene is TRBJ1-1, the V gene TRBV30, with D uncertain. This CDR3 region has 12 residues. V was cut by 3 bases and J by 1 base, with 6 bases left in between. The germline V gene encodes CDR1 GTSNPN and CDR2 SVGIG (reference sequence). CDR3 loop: CAWRSPNTEAFF. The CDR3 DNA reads TGTGCCTGGAGGAGTCCGAACACTGAAGCTTTCTTT.

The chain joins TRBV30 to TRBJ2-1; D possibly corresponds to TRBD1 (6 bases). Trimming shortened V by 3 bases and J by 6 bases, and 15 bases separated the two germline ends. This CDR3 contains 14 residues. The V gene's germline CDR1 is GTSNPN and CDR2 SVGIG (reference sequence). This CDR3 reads CAWRLDRDINEQFF. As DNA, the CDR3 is TGTGCCTGGAGGTTAGACCGGGACATCAATGAGCAGTTCTTC.

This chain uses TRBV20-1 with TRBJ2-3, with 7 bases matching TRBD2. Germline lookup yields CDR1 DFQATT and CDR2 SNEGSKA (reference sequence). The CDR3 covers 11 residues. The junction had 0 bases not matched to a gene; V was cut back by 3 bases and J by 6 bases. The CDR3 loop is CSASGGDTQYF. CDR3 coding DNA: TGCAGTGCTAGCGGGGGGGATACGCAGTATTTT.

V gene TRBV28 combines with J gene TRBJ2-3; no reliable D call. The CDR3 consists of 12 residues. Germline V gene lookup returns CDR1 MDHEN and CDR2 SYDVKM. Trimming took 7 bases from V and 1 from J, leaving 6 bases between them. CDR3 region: CASKVGTDTQYF. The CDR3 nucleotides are TGTGCCAGCAAGGTAGGCACAGATACGCAGTATTTT.

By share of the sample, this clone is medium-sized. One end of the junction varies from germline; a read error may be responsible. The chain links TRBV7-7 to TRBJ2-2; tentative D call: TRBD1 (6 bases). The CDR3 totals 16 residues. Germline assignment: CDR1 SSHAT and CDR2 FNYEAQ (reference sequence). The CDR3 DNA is TGTGCTAGCAGCTTAGCTCGACCAGGGGTGGACGGGGAGCTGTTTTTT. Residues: CASSLARPGVDGELFF.

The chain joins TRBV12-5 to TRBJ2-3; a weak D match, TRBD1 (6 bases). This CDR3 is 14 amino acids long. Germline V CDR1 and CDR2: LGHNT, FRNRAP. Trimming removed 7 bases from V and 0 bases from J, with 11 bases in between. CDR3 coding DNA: TGTGCTAGTGCCAGGACAGCTAGCACAGATACGCAGTATTTT. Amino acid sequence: CASARTASTDTQYF. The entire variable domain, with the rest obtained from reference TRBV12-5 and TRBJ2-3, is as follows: DARVTQTPRHKVTEMGQEVTMRCQPILGHNTVFWYRQTMMQGLELLAYFRNRAPLDDSGMPKDRFSAEMPDATLATLKIQPSEPRDSAVYFCASARTASTDTQYFGPGTRLTVL.

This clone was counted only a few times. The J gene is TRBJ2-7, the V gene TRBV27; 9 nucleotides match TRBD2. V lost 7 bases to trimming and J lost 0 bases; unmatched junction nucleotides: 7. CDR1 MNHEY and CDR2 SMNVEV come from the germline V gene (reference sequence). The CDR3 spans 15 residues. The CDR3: CASTPTSGSSYEQYF. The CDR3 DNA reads TGTGCCAGCACCCCGACTAGCGGAAGCTCCTACGAGCAGTACTTC.

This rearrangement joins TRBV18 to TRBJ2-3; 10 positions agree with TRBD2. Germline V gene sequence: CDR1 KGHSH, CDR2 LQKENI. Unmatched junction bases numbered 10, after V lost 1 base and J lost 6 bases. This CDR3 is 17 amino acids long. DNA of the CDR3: TGTGCCAGCTCACCACTTCGGACTAGCGGAGGGAGCGATACGCAGTATTTT. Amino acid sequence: CASSPLRTSGGSDTQYF.

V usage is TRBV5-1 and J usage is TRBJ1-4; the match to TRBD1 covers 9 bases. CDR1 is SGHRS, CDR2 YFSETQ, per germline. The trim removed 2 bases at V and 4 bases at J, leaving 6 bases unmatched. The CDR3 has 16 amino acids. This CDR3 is CASSLAGTGNNEKLFF. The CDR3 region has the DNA TGCGCCAGCAGCTTAGCCGGGACAGGGAATAATGAAAAACTGTTTTTT.

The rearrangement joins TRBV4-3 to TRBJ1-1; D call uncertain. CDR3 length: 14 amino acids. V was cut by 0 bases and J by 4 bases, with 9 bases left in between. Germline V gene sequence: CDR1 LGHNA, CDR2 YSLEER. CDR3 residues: CASSQEGRGTEAFF. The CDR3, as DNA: TGCGCCAGCAGCCAAGAGGGTCGGGGCACTGAAGCTTTCTTT.